These 3 T cell receptor beta chains came from one sample sequenced in a study of blood T cell repertoires in COVID-19. Measured with immunoSEQ multiplex PCR; TCRdb has only the in-frame clones, and not every one. This sample yields 55,000 to 65,000 clones, of which roughly 85% are seen a single time; about 3.3% belongs to the top ten. Sequencing used peripheral blood. All receptors derive from a man aged 55 to 70 with acute or convalescent COVID-19.

The rearrangement links TRBV19 to TRBJ1-2, with TRBD1 matching 7 bases. This CDR3 region has 12 residues. Germline V lookup: CDR1 LNHDA, CDR2 SQIVND (reference sequence). V shed 3 bases and J 8 bases; nucleotides not matched to a gene: 3. CDR3 nucleotide sequence: TGTGCCAGTAGTATTACAGGGGTCGGCTACACCTTC. Translation: CASSITGVGYTF.

Written as DNA, the CDR3 is TGTGCCAGCAGCTCCGCCGGGGGGCGGAACGAGCAGTACTTC. Translated, it gives CASSSAGGRNEQYF. This rearrangement joins TRBV11-1 to TRBJ2-7; D might be TRBD2 (7 bases). V gave up 4 bases and J gave up 5 bases, with 15 bases separating them. Germline V gene sequence: CDR1 SGHAT, CDR2 FQDESV (reference sequence). The length of the CDR3 is 14 residues. Supplemented by reference TRBV11-1 and TRBJ2-7, the full variable domain reads EAEVAQSPRYKITEKSQAVAFWCDPISGHATLYWYRQILGQGPELLVQFQDESVVDDSQLPKDRFSAERLKGVDSTLKIQPAELGDSAMYLCASSSAGGRNEQYFGPGTRLTVT.

The chain couples TRBV6-2 or TRBV6-3 to TRBJ2-3, with D perhaps matching TRBD2 (6 bases). V lost 5 bases and J lost 5, with 17 bases in between. Germline V gives CDR1 MNHEY, CDR2 SVGEGT. The CDR3 has 15 amino acids. The CDR3 protein is CASSRRSSGGDTQYF. The CDR3 nucleotides read TGTGCCAGCAGTCGCAGGAGTTCCGGGGGAGATACGCAGTATTTT.